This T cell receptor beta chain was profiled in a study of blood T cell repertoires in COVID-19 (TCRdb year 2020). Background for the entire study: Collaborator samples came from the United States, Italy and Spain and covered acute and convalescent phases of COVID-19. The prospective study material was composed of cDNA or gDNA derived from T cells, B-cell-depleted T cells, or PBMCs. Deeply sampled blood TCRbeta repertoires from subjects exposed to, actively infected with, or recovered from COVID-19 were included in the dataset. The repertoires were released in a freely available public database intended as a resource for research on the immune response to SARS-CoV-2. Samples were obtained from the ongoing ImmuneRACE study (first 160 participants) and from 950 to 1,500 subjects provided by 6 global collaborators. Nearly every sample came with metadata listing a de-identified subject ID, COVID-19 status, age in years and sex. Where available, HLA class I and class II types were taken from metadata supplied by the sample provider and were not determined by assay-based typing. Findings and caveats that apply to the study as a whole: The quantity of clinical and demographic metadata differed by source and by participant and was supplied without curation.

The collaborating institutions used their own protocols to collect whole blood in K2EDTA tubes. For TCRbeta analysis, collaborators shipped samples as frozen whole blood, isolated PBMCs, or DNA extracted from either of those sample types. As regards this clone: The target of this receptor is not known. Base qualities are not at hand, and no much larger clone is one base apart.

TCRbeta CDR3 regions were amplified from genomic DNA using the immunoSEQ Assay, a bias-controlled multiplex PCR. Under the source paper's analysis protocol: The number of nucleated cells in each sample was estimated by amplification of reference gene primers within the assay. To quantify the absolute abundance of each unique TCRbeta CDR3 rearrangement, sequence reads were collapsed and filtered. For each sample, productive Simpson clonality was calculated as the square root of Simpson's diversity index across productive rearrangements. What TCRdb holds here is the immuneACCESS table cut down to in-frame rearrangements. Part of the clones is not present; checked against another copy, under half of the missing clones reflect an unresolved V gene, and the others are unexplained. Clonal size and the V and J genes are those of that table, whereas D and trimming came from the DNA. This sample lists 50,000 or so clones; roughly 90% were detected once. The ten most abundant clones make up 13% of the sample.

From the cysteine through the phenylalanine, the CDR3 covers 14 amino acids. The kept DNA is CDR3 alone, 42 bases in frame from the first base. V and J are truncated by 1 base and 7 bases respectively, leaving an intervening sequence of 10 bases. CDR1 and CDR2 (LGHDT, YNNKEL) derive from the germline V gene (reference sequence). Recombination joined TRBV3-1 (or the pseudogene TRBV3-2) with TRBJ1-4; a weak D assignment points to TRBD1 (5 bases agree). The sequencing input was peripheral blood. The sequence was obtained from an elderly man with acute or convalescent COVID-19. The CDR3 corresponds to CASSQARTSEKLFF. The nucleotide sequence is TGTGCCAGCAGCCAAGCCAGGACAAGTGAAAAACTGTTTTTT.